Following are 21 T cell receptor beta chains from one sample sequenced in a study of blood T cell repertoires in COVID-19. This table comes from immunoSEQ multiplex PCR, and its TCRdb copy is limited to in-frame clones, with some not included. The table lists about 160,000 clones, 84% of them singletons. Sequenced material: peripheral blood. The receptors originated from a man in his late teens or twenties with active or convalescent COVID-19.

This rearrangement joins TRBV5-5 to TRBJ2-1; D may be TRBD2 (6 bases). V gave up 3 bases and J gave up 2 bases, with 15 bases separating them. Germline CDR1 reads SGHKS; CDR2 reads YYEKEE (reference sequence). CDR3 length: 16 amino acids. CDR3 protein: CASSSRQGGTYNEQFF. CDR3 nucleotides: TGTGCCAGCAGCTCCCGGCAGGGCGGGACCTACAATGAGCAGTTCTTC.

The chain couples TRBV4-3 to TRBJ2-2; D might be TRBD2 (6 bases). Trimming stripped 5 bases from V and 5 bases from J, with 9 bases between. This CDR3 is built from 13 residues. The germline V gene has CDR1 LGHNA and CDR2 YSLEER. CDR3 nucleotide sequence: TGCGCCAGCAGCTGGGACTTGACCGGGGAGCTGTTTTTT. Its protein is CASSWDLTGELFF.

J is TRBJ2-2 and V is TRBV29-1, with TRBD2 matching 16 bases. Germline lookup yields CDR1 SQVTM and CDR2 ANQGSEA. The CDR3 has 16 residues. The V segment lost 7 bases and the J segment 0 bases; nucleotides outside the gene matches: 2. The CDR3 here is CSAGTSGGANTGELFF. CDR3 sequence (DNA): TGCAGCGCAGGGACTAGCGGGGGGGCGAACACCGGGGAGCTGTTTTTT.

The chain joins TRBV2 to TRBJ1-1, with unresolved D. The CDR3 is 15 residues long. Between the trimmed V and J ends, which lost 4 bases and 0 bases, there was a span of 12 bases. Germline V CDR1 and CDR2: SNHLY, FYNNEI. The CDR3 region is CASSAEGTMNTEAFF. In DNA, the CDR3 is TGTGCCAGCAGTGCGGAGGGAACCATGAACACTGAAGCTTTCTTT.

This sequence joins TRBV7-9 and TRBJ2-3; D might be TRBD2 (6 bases). Trimming stripped 5 bases from V and 1 base from J, with 13 bases between. Germline assignment: CDR1 SEHNR and CDR2 FQNEAQ (reference sequence). The CDR3 is 15 amino acids. The CDR3 nucleotides are TGTGCCAGCAGCCCTTTTAGCGGCGGCACAGATACGCAGTATTTT. This translates into CASSPFSGGTDTQYF.

This clone showed up just a few times. The genes are TRBV4-2 and TRBJ2-7; D is possibly TRBD1 (5 bases). The ends were cut back, 0 bases at V and 3 bases at J, with 15 bases in the middle. From germline, CDR1 is LGHNA and CDR2 YNFKEQ. The CDR3 runs to 16 residues. CDR3 sequence (DNA): TGTGCCAGCAGCCAAGAGTCGCAGGGTGCCAGCTACGAGCAGTACTTC. It codes for CASSQESQGASYEQYF.

The CDR3 sequence: CASSPPGEETQYF. As DNA, the CDR3 is TGTGCCAGCTCACCACCCGGAGAAGAGACCCAGTACTTC. The chain combines TRBV18 with TRBJ2-5, with D hard to call. The CDR3 runs to 13 residues. V lost 0 bases, J lost 3 bases, and 5 bases lay in between. Looked up from germline, CDR1 is KGHSH and CDR2 is LQKENI. Complete variable domain (other parts from reference TRBV18 and TRBJ2-5): NAGVMQNPRHLVRRRGQEARLRCSPMKGHSHVYWYRQLPEEGLKFMVYLQKENIIDESGMPKERFSAEFPKEGPSILRIQQVVRGDSAAYFCASSPPGEETQYFGPGTRLLVL.

V usage is TRBV5-1 and J usage is TRBJ1-1, with no clear D. The CDR3 length is 15 residues. The germline gives CDR1 SGHRS, CDR2 YFSETQ. V gave up 0 bases and J gave up 5 bases, with 14 bases separating them. The CDR3 is CASSLEDMSDTEAFF. CDR3 bases: TGCGCCAGCAGCTTGGAAGACATGTCGGATACTGAAGCTTTCTTT.

This chain connects TRBV14 to TRBJ2-4; 9 bases are shared with TRBD2. V lost 1 base and J lost 7; bases outside the gene matches: 14. This CDR3 has 18 residues. The germline V gene has CDR1 SGHDN and CDR2 FVKESK. The CDR3 loop reads CASSQGLAGTAGGNIQYF. The CDR3 bases are TGTGCCAGCAGCCAAGGGCTAGCGGGGACCGCCGGAGGGAACATTCAGTACTTC.

This clone was seen many times. The CDR3 loop reads CASSRQTGGWETQYF. CDR3 coding DNA: TGTGCCAGCAGCCGTCAAACAGGGGGCTGGGAGACCCAGTACTTC. This chain connects TRBV7-2 to TRBJ2-5; 9 bases line up with TRBD1. Germline V lookup: CDR1 SGHTA, CDR2 FQGNSA. The CDR3 contains 15 residues. Trimming took 5 bases from V and 5 from J; bases not matched to a gene: 9.

The rearrangement joins TRBV6-5 to TRBJ1-6, with a possible D match to TRBD1 (6 bases). Trimming took 7 bases from V and 0 from J, leaving 10 bases between them. Germline V lookup: CDR1 MNHEY, CDR2 SVGAGI. The CDR3 totals 15 residues. CDR3 in amino acids: CASTLGGSYNSPLHF. In DNA, the CDR3 is TGTGCCAGCACACTAGGGGGCTCCTATAATTCACCCCTCCACTTT.

This clone was recorded only once. The chain combines TRBV29-1 with TRBJ2-4; 7 nucleotides match TRBD2. CDR3 length: 13 amino acids. Germline CDR1 and CDR2: SQVTM and ANQGSEA. The junction had 11 bases not matched to a gene; V was cut back by 7 bases and J by 8 bases. This CDR3 is CSARDYRKDIQYF. The CDR3 DNA sequence: TGCAGCGCCCGGGACTACCGAAAAGACATTCAGTACTTC.

The J gene is TRBJ2-1, the V gene TRBV29-1; 14 bases map to TRBD2. Trimming at V came to 1 base and at J to 2 bases, leaving 7 bases not matched to a gene. This CDR3 spans 18 amino acids. Per germline, CDR1 SQVTM and CDR2 ANQGSEA. As DNA, the CDR3 is TGCAGCGTTGAAGGGACTAGCGGGAGGAAGAGAACCTACAATGAGCAGTTCTTC. Amino acids: CSVEGTSGRKRTYNEQFF.

Comment on this clone: This CDR3 fails to terminate in the conserved phenylalanine or tryptophan, so it likely reflects a read error. The DNA is left out, because the CDR3 cannot be placed on it with certainty; the CDR3 is given as TCRdb lists it. The chain is built from TRBV7-9 and TRBJ1-5. Germline V gives CDR1 SEHNR, CDR2 FQNEAQ (reference sequence). The CDR3 is made up of 11 amino acids, end residues included. CDR3 region: CASSKGPTKIL.

This clone was seen a single time. The J gene is TRBJ2-1, the V gene TRBV19; the D gene is possibly TRBD2 (5 bases). Looked up from germline, CDR1 is LNHDA and CDR2 is SQIVND (reference sequence). The CDR3 contains 14 residues. V dropped 3 bases and J dropped 6 bases, with 12 bases sitting between them. The DNA of the CDR3 is TGTGCCAGTAGTATTAGGACTGGAAGCAATGAGCAGTTCTTC. Translating it yields CASSIRTGSNEQFF.

This clone was detected only a few times. The chain has TRBV4-2 and TRBJ1-5; 7 bases fit TRBD1. CDR1 is LGHNA, CDR2 YNFKEQ, per germline. Trimming took 4 bases from V and 4 from J; bases not matched to a gene: 10. The CDR3 sequence is 16 residues long. CDR3 loop: CASSPGTEGGNQPQHF. Written as DNA, the CDR3 is TGTGCCAGCAGCCCAGGGACAGAAGGGGGGAATCAGCCCCAGCATTTT.

The rearrangement links TRBV9 to TRBJ1-1; D unclear. Germline values: CDR1 SGDLS, CDR2 YYNGEE. This CDR3 is 13 amino acids long. V was cut by 5 bases and J by 5 bases, with 13 bases left in between. The CDR3 coding sequence is TGTGCCAGCAGGGGAACGGGAGAAACTGAAGCTTTCTTT. Amino acid sequence: CASRGTGETEAFF. The complete variable domain, with remaining parts taken from reference TRBV9 and TRBJ1-1, reads DSGVTQTPKHLITATGQRVTLRCSPRSGDLSVYWYQQSLDQGLQFLIQYYNGEERAKGNILERFSAQQFPDLHSELNLSSLELGDSALYFCASRGTGETEAFFGQGTRLTVV.

The chain has TRBV11-2 and TRBJ1-6; TRBD1 aligns across 7 bases. The CDR3 length is 15 residues. V shed 5 bases and J 9 bases; nucleotides not matched to a gene: 10. The germline CDR1 and CDR2 sequences are SGHAT and FQNNGV. This CDR3 is CASSAPTGFGSPLHF. CDR3 nucleotides: TGTGCCAGCAGCGCACCGACAGGGTTTGGTTCACCCCTCCACTTT.

This clone was counted between two and nine times. The chain employs TRBV7-5 and TRBJ1-2; TRBD1 is the table's D call and was not checked against the DNA. TRBV7-5 is classified as a pseudogene. The CDR3 runs 18 residues. CDR3 in amino acids: CARSLDPQGQGDEHGYTF. As DNA, the CDR3 is TGTGCCAGAAGCTTAGACCCCCAGGGGCAGGGGGACGAACATGGCTACACCTTC.

This clone was recorded a few times. The rearrangement uses TRBV3-1 (or the pseudogene TRBV3-2) and TRBJ1-4, with D unclear. The CDR3 loop spans 15 amino acids. V was clipped by 4 bases and J by 6 bases, with 15 bases between them. Germline loops: CDR1 LGHDT, CDR2 YNNKEL (reference sequence). CDR3 sequence (DNA): TGTGCCAGCAGCCTTCGACACGGATTCGATGAAAAACTGTTTTTT. Its protein product is CASSLRHGFDEKLFF.

This chain uses TRBV12-5 with TRBJ1-1; 8 bases fit TRBD1. The CDR3 loop spans 12 amino acids. Germline V gene lookup returns CDR1 LGHNT and CDR2 FRNRAP. The V segment lost 3 bases and the J segment 8 bases; nucleotides outside the gene matches: 2. CDR3 nucleotide sequence: TGTGCTAGTGGTTTAGGGACAGGAGAAGCTTTCTTT. This codes for CASGLGTGEAFF. The full variable domain, in which reference TRBV12-5 and TRBJ1-1 provide the parts outside the CDR3, is DARVTQTPRHKVTEMGQEVTMRCQPILGHNTVFWYRQTMMQGLELLAYFRNRAPLDDSGMPKDRFSAEMPDATLATLKIQPSEPRDSAVYFCASGLGTGEAFFGQGTRLTVV.